This T cell receptor beta chain was captured in a study of cytomegalovirus exposure and HLA in healthy donors. Study background: T cells numbering about 179 million yielded more than 95 million unique TCR beta sequences in an earlier analysis. Of the donors genotyped, approximately 430 in all, about 80% fell in the Caucasian-associated ancestry cluster.

With 8 bases clipped from V and 5 bases from J, the junction kept 6 bases outside the gene matches. This CDR3 contains 13 residues. Germline CDR1 is MDHEN and CDR2 is SYDVKM. Concerning this clone: Its antigen remains unidentified.

PCR employed 60 Vbeta and 13 Jbeta primers. Profiled with immunoSEQ multiplex PCR; TCRdb holds only in-frame clones, not every one. Of 150,000 to 190,000 clones in the sample, approximately 85% were seen once. Study conclusions and caveats: Researchers had no immune exposure information except CMV serostatus available. Earlier analysis looked at TCR beta V segments, and most were productive about 90% or about 30% of the time.

The rearrangement links TRBV28 to TRBJ1-1; 9 bases are shared with TRBD1. Sequenced: PBMCs. The source is a woman under 30 in good health and CMV-seronegative. The CDR3 region is CASRGQGRTEAFF. Here the CDR3 DNA reads TGTGCCAGCCGGGGACAGGGACGGACTGAAGCTTTCTTT.